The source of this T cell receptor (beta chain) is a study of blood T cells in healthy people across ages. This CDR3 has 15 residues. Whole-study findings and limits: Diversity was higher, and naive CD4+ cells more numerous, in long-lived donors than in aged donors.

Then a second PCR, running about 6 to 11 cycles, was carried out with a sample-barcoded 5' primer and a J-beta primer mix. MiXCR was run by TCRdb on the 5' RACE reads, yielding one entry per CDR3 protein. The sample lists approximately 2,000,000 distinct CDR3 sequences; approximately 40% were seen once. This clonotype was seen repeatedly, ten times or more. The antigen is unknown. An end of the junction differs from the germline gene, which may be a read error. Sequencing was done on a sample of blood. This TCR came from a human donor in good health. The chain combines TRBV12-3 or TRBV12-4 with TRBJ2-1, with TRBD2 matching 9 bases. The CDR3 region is CASSLGAGGYNEQFF. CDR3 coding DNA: TGTGCCAGCAGCTTAGGGGCGGGAGGGTACAATGAGCAGTTCTTC.